This TCR beta chain was sequenced for a study of T-cell memory formation after mild COVID-19. As for the study in general: For the most part, TCR clusters were specific to one donor. Findings of the study overall: A balance of CD4 and CD8 characterized clones contracting day 15 to 85, whereas later expanders leaned CD4+.

To note about this clonotype: Its antigen is not identified.

The V and J ends lost 0 bases and 4 bases respectively, with 10 bases between them. The length of the CDR3 is 15 residues. CDR1 is SGDLS and CDR2 is YYNGEE in the germline V gene. The authors produced TCR alpha and TCR beta cDNA libraries with sample barcodes and UMIs by 5'RACE using constant-segment primers. TCRdb reprocessed the 5' RACE reads with MiXCR, giving one entry per CDR3 protein. Counted here are 450,000 or so distinct CDR3 sequences, roughly 20% occurring once; the ten biggest clones make up about 8.1%. Sequencing input: PBMCs or a T cell subset sorted from them (not recorded which). The sequence was obtained from an adult woman who had mild COVID-19 (a few samples of this study predate the infection). Cell type and time point are not known. The chain employs TRBV9 and TRBJ2-2; D uncertain. CDR3 in DNA: TGTGCCAGCAGCGTAGGGTGGACGGGCACCGGGGAGCTGTTTTTT. Translating it yields CASSVGWTGTGELFF.